A selection of T cell receptor beta chains follows, all from one sample in a study of vaccination and CD4 T cells after COVID-19. No cognate antigen is known for these TCRs. One entry per CDR3 protein results from TCRdb running MiXCR on the PCR reads. The sample has about 22,000 distinct CDR3 sequences, around 37% seen once; the top ten hold 8.6%. Specimen: CD4+ T cells from blood, cultured in vitro, collected about 7 months after SARS-CoV-2 vaccination. All receptors derive from a human donor who had recovered from COVID-19. Each CDR3 is given with its conserved first and last residue. A D gene is named only where the DNA matches it firmly. Size tells how often a clone was seen (once, few, many) or the class of an expanded clone, and some rows leave it out.

j_gene,v_gene,abundance,d_gene,CDR3aa,CDR3nt
TRBJ2-1,TRBV6-1,few,TRBD2,CASRGSGRRSYNEQFF,TGTGCCAGCAGAGGTAGCGGGAGGCGGTCCTACAATGAGCAGTTCTTC
TRBJ2-5,TRBV19,once,-,CASSQGQETQYF,TGTGCCAGTAGTCAGGGCCAAGAGACCCAGTACTTC
TRBJ2-5,TRBV20-1,few,TRBD1,CSATNRGKETQYF,TGCAGTGCTACCAACAGGGGCAAAGAGACCCAGTACTTC
TRBJ1-1,TRBV20-1,-,-,CSARGQPPQNTEAFF,TGCAGTGCTAGAGGCCAACCCCCCCAAAACACTGAAGCTTTCTTT
TRBJ1-2,TRBV7-8,few,-,CASSSHGVYYGYTF,TGTGCCAGCAGTTCTCACGGGGTGTACTATGGCTACACCTTC
TRBJ2-5,TRBV4-2,-,-,CASSQESVGRETQYF,TGTGCCAGCAGCCAAGAATCGGTAGGGAGAGAGACCCAGTACTTC
TRBJ2-5,TRBV7-6,-,-,CASSLSVPTRETQYF,TGTGCCAGCAGCTTATCGGTCCCAACCCGAGAGACCCAGTACTTC
TRBJ1-1,TRBV6-1,few,TRBD1,CASSRQGAGEAFF,TGTGCCAGCAGTCGACAGGGGGCCGGAGAAGCTTTCTTT
TRBJ2-3,TRBV7-9,-,TRBD2,CASSIRSSGGNTQYF,TGTGCCAGCAGCATTAGGTCTTCGGGAGGAAATACGCAGTATTTT
TRBJ2-1,TRBV7-3,-,-,CASSLGSAGVGEQFF,TGTGCCAGCAGCTTGGGGTCGGCAGGGGTCGGGGAGCAGTTCTTC
TRBJ1-2,TRBV10-3,-,-,CAISEPGAAYTF,TGTGCCATCAGTGAGCCGGGGGCAGCCTACACCTTC
TRBJ1-5,TRBV28,-,TRBD1,CASSFGTGGIYSNQPQHF,TGTGCCAGCAGTTTCGGGACAGGGGGAATATATAGCAATCAGCCCCAGCATTTT
TRBJ2-5,TRBV2,-,TRBD2,CASSDGLVRETQYF,TGTGCCAGCAGTGACGGACTAGTGCGGGAGACCCAGTACTTC
TRBJ2-7,TRBV7-2,few,-,CASSLNRNEQYF,TGTGCCAGCAGCTTAAATCGGAACGAGCAGTACTTC
TRBJ1-5,TRBV28,-,-,CASSEALKSNQPQHF,TGTGCCAGCAGTGAAGCGCTTAAGAGCAATCAGCCCCAGCATTTT
TRBJ1-1,TRBV20-1,-,TRBD1,CSPGQGSNTEAFF,TGCAGTCCCGGACAGGGCAGCAACACTGAAGCTTTCTTT
TRBJ2-3,TRBV7-3,-,-,CASSTTSGSDTQYF,TGTGCCAGCAGTACCACTTCAGGGTCAGATACGCAGTATTTT
TRBJ2-7,TRBV11-1,few,TRBD1,CASSSRDSAYEQYF,TGTGCCAGCAGCTCCCGGGACAGTGCCTACGAGCAGTACTTC
TRBJ2-7,TRBV6-1,-,TRBD2,CASRLLIAGGRYEQYF,TGTGCCAGCAGACTCTTAATAGCGGGAGGACGATACGAGCAGTACTTC
TRBJ2-5,TRBV27,-,TRBD2,CASSFSSGRFRETQYF,TGTGCCAGCAGTTTTTCAAGCGGGAGATTTCGAGAGACCCAGTACTTC
TRBJ2-6,TRBV7-8,few,-,CASSLAWGSGANVLTF,TGTGCCAGCAGCTTAGCGTGGGGCTCCGGGGCCAACGTCCTGACTTTC
TRBJ2-7,TRBV28,-,-,CASRDPGPSEQYF,TGTGCCAGCAGGGACCCGGGACCGTCCGAGCAGTACTTC
TRBJ2-3,TRBV4-2,-,TRBD2,CASSQDWTSSADTQYF,TGTGCCAGCAGCCAAGATTGGACTAGCAGCGCAGATACGCAGTATTTT
TRBJ1-1,TRBV6-5,few,-,CASSSPGLTMNTEAFF,TGTGCCAGCAGTTCCCCCGGACTGACCATGAACACTGAAGCTTTCTTT
TRBJ2-1,TRBV5-1,-,-,CASSYQEDANEQFF,TGCGCCAGCAGCTACCAAGAGGACGCCAATGAGCAGTTCTTC
TRBJ2-1,TRBV4-2,few,TRBD2,CASSRGLASNEQFF,TGTGCCAGCAGCAGGGGACTAGCAAGCAATGAGCAGTTCTTC
TRBJ2-1,TRBV28,-,TRBD2,CASSIAGGKINEQFF,TGTGCCAGCTCAATAGCGGGAGGGAAAATCAATGAGCAGTTCTTC
TRBJ2-1,TRBV20-1,-,TRBD2,CSAHPTSGRYFGEQFF,TGCAGTGCCCACCCCACTAGCGGGAGGTATTTTGGTGAGCAGTTCTTC
TRBJ1-2,TRBV4-1,-,-,CASSQDRDYGYTF,TGCGCCAGCAGCCAAGATCGTGACTATGGCTACACCTTC
TRBJ1-1,TRBV7-9,-,-,CASSRGQIEAFF,TGTGCCAGCAGCCGCGGACAGATCGAAGCTTTCTTT
TRBJ2-7,TRBV6-5,-,-,CASSYSRFQTSYEQYF,TGTGCCAGCAGTTACTCGAGGTTCCAGACGTCCTACGAGCAGTACTTC
TRBJ2-3,TRBV20-1,-,-,CSASILGADTQYF,TGCAGTGCTAGCATCCTCGGCGCAGATACGCAGTATTTT
TRBJ2-7,TRBV15,medium-sized,-,CATSRDLGQSYEQYF,TGTGCCACCAGCAGAGATCTGGGCCAGTCCTACGAGCAGTACTTC
TRBJ2-7,TRBV15,medium-sized,TRBD2,CATSATSVGHEQYF,TGTGCCACCAGCGCGACTAGCGTCGGCCACGAGCAGTACTTC
TRBJ2-5,TRBV20-1,few,TRBD2,CSANLAGNEETQYF,TGCAGTGCTAACCTAGCGGGAAACGAAGAGACCCAGTACTTC
TRBJ2-3,TRBV20-1,-,-,CSARDPLTGASTDTQYF,TGCAGTGCTAGAGATCCCCTGACAGGTGCTAGCACAGATACGCAGTATTTT
TRBJ2-3,TRBV19,-,-,CASRTRLGTDTQYF,TGTGCCAGCCGAACTCGTTTGGGGACAGATACGCAGTATTTT
TRBJ1-2,TRBV19,-,-,CASRNSFGYTF,TGTGCCAGTAGAAACAGTTTCGGCTACACCTTC
TRBJ2-5,TRBV11-3,few,TRBD2,CASSKRTSVGETQYF,TGTGCCAGCAGCAAACGAACTAGCGTAGGGGAGACCCAGTACTTC
TRBJ1-2,TRBV7-9,few,-,CASSPYTANYGYTF,TGTGCCAGCAGCCCCTACACCGCGAACTATGGCTACACCTTC
TRBJ1-5,TRBV20-1,-,TRBD1,CSARDSGGGGQPRHF,TGCAGTGCTAGAGATTCAGGGGGCGGAGGTCAGCCCCGGCATTTT
TRBJ2-1,TRBV6-5,few,-,CASSYSGWNNEQFF,TGTGCCAGCAGTTACTCAGGGTGGAACAATGAGCAGTTCTTC
TRBJ2-7,TRBV20-1,once,-,CSAGSTSRSSYEQYF,TGCAGTGCTGGATCCACTAGCAGGAGCTCCTACGAGCAGTACTTC
TRBJ1-1,TRBV5-4,-,TRBD1,CASRDRVTNTEAFF,TGTGCCAGCAGGGACAGGGTAACGAACACTGAAGCTTTCTTT
TRBJ2-3,TRBV28,-,-,CASSLGTYSTDTQYF,TGTGCCAGCAGTTTAGGGACTTATAGCACAGATACGCAGTATTTT
TRBJ2-7,TRBV5-6,-,-,CASTRLVPYEQYF,TGTGCCAGCACCCGACTAGTCCCCTACGAGCAGTACTTC
TRBJ2-1,TRBV7-2,few,TRBD2,CASSSLGGGTGYNEQFF,TGTGCCAGCAGCTCGCTGGGGGGAGGGACGGGCTACAATGAGCAGTTCTTC
TRBJ2-7,TRBV20-1,few,-,CSAREHRDEQYF,TGCAGTGCTAGAGAACACCGCGACGAGCAGTACTTC
TRBJ2-5,TRBV7-2,-,-,CASSQSRGTRETQYF,TGTGCCAGCAGCCAGAGCCGAGGGACACGAGAGACCCAGTACTTC
TRBJ2-7,TRBV5-6,-,TRBD1,CASSLWGQGDEQYF,TGTGCCAGCAGCTTATGGGGACAGGGAGACGAGCAGTACTTC
TRBJ2-3,TRBV10-3,-,TRBD2,CAITSSGSLDTQYF,TGTGCCATCACTTCTAGCGGGAGTCTGGATACGCAGTATTTT
TRBJ2-1,TRBV20-1,-,TRBD2,CSAKGLAGGIDNEQFF,TGCAGTGCTAAGGGACTAGCGGGAGGGATTGACAATGAGCAGTTCTTC
TRBJ2-7,TRBV7-2,-,TRBD1,CASRPGQASSEQYF,TGTGCCAGCAGGCCCGGACAGGCCAGCTCCGAGCAGTACTTC
TRBJ2-3,TRBV20-1,few,-,CRVLDADTQYF,TGCAGAGTCCTAGACGCAGATACGCAGTATTTT
TRBJ2-5,TRBV20-1,few,-,CSARYGGRRETQYF,TGCAGTGCTAGATACGGGGGGCGCCGGGAGACCCAGTACTTC
TRBJ1-2,TRBV7-9,-,-,CASRPRGGQDYGYTF,TGTGCCAGCAGACCTCGCGGGGGGCAGGACTATGGCTACACCTTC
TRBJ2-7,TRBV7-7,-,-,CASSPDSLGEQYF,TGTGCTAGCAGTCCGGACTCCTTGGGAGAGCAGTACTTC